These 18 T cell receptor beta chains were sequenced from one sample in a study of OX40 agonist ivuxolimab in advanced cancers. Libraries were prepared by immunoSEQ multiplex PCR; TCRdb keeps only in-frame clonotypes and omits some of them. Among about 93,000 clones, about 91% were seen once, and the ten largest hold 2% to 3%. Sequencing was performed on CD4+ or CD8+ T cells sorted from blood, taken in a trial of the OX40 agonist ivuxolimab. The receptors originated from an adult with an advanced solid tumor such as melanoma, head and neck, liver or kidney cancer.

The rearrangement joins TRBV11-2 to TRBJ2-5, with D possibly TRBD2 on 5 matching bases. Germline loops: CDR1 SGHAT, CDR2 FQNNGV. This CDR3 comprises 15 residues. The germline V and J ends were trimmed by 2 bases and 4 bases, with 14 bases remaining between them. The CDR3: CASSLYEGWGETQYF. The CDR3 DNA is TGTGCCAGCAGCTTATATGAGGGCTGGGGAGAGACCCAGTACTTC. Variable domain in full (rest from reference TRBV11-2 and TRBJ2-5): EAGVAQSPRYKIIEKRQSVAFWCNPISGHATLYWYQQILGQGPKLLIQFQNNGVVDDSQLPKDRFSAERLKGVDSTLKIQPAKLEDSAVYLCASSLYEGWGETQYFGPGTRLLVL.

This chain uses TRBV4-3 with TRBJ2-1; 8 bases are a match to TRBD2. CDR1 and CDR2 (germline): LGHNA, YSLEER. This CDR3 contains 15 residues. Losses at the gene ends were 4 bases for V and 2 bases for J; bases not matched to a gene: 4. CDR3 loop: CASSRNSGTYNEQFF. Here the CDR3 DNA reads TGCGCCAGCAGCCGGAATAGCGGGACCTACAATGAGCAGTTCTTC.

In nucleotides, the CDR3 is TGTGCCAGTAGACGCGGGGGCGAGCAGTACTTC. As protein: CASRRGGEQYF. The J gene is TRBJ2-7, the V gene TRBV19; 7 positions agree with TRBD2. The CDR3 spans 11 residues. J lost 6 bases, V lost 6 bases, and 2 bases had no gene match. CDR1 is LNHDA, CDR2 SQIVND, per germline (reference sequence).

CDR3 DNA: TGCGCCAGCAGCTTGGATCAGGGGCCGTATGAGCAGTTCTTC. Residues: CASSLDQGPYEQFF. The gene calls are TRBV5-1 and TRBJ2-1; tentative D call: TRBD1 (6 bases). Germline values: CDR1 SGHRS, CDR2 YFSETQ. V gave up 0 bases and J gave up 8 bases, with 12 bases separating them. The CDR3 sequence is 14 residues long.

The table lists this clone with a count of one. The chain uses TRBV7-2 and TRBJ2-1, with D perhaps matching TRBD1 (6 bases). The CDR3 loop spans 16 amino acids. Germline lookup yields CDR1 SGHTA and CDR2 FQGNSA. The germline V and J ends were trimmed by 5 bases and 5 bases, with 19 bases remaining between them. In DNA, the CDR3 is TGTGCCAGCAGCCTTAATGTGGGAACAGGGAACAATGAGCAGTTCTTC. Translation: CASSLNVGTGNNEQFF.

This clone occurred once. The chain recombines TRBV6-5 with TRBJ1-1, with D possibly being TRBD1 (6 bases). V was cut by 0 bases and J by 5 bases, with 13 bases left in between. The CDR3 has 15 amino acids. The germline CDR1 and CDR2 sequences are MNHEY and SVGAGI. The DNA of the CDR3 is TGTGCCAGCAGTTACTCGGGGGGCGCCAGGACTGAAGCTTTCTTT. It specifies CASSYSGGARTEAFF.

V is TRBV7-9 and J is TRBJ1-2; D is unresolved. Germline CDR1 is SEHNR and CDR2 is FQNEAQ (reference sequence). This CDR3 spans 13 amino acids. V lost 5 bases and J 0 bases, leaving 7 bases between the germline ends. The CDR3 loop is CASSRDPNYGYTF. The CDR3 DNA is TGTGCCAGCAGCCGCGACCCTAACTATGGCTACACCTTC.

V and J are TRBV6-6 and TRBJ1-1, with 7 bases that match TRBD1. This CDR3 spans 13 amino acids. The J segment lost 8 bases and the V segment lost 4 bases, leaving 7 bases of the junction unmatched. CDR1 and CDR2 from the germline V gene are MNHNY and SVGAGI (reference sequence). CDR3 nucleotides: TGTGCCAGCAGTTGGACCGGGACAGTCGAAGCTTTCTTT. Translated, it gives CASSWTGTVEAFF.

The gene calls are TRBV19 and TRBJ1-1; D is perhaps TRBD1 (5 bases). The V and J ends lost 6 bases and 3 bases respectively, with 14 bases between them. This CDR3 region has 14 residues. Germline assignment: CDR1 LNHDA and CDR2 SQIVND (reference sequence). CDR3 in amino acids: CASRAWGPDTEAFF. The CDR3 DNA reads as TGTGCCAGTAGGGCATGGGGCCCGGACACTGAAGCTTTCTTT.

The chain is built from TRBV6-5 and TRBJ1-5, with TRBD1 matching over 7 bases. From germline, CDR1 is MNHEY and CDR2 SVGAGI. The CDR3 covers 15 residues. V was clipped by 3 bases and J by 3 bases; unmatched bases: 5. CDR3 coding DNA: TGTGCCAGCAGTTATTCCGGGACAGCCAATCAGCCCCAGCATTTT. Translation: CASSYSGTANQPQHF.

This clone was counted only a few times. The V and J genes are TRBV5-1 and TRBJ2-7; D gene uncertain. There are 16 residues in the CDR3. The germline gives CDR1 SGHRS, CDR2 YFSETQ. V gave up 0 bases and J gave up 2 bases, with 15 bases separating them. CDR3 loop: CASSLVVGRFTYEQYF. As DNA, the CDR3 is TGCGCCAGCAGCTTGGTGGTGGGTCGGTTCACCTACGAGCAGTACTTC.

The V and J genes are TRBV7-8 and TRBJ1-4; D gene ambiguous. The CDR3 is 14 amino acids. The ends were cut back, 4 bases at V and 7 bases at J, with 13 bases in the middle. Germline-derived CDR1 and CDR2 are SGHVS and FQNEAQ. CDR3 nucleotide sequence: TGTGCCAGCAGCTCAACTAGGACGGGTGAAAAACTGTTTTTT. Protein product: CASSSTRTGEKLFF.

The chain joins TRBV6-1 to TRBJ2-1, with 7 bases that match TRBD2. With 4 bases clipped from V and 4 bases from J, the junction kept 7 bases outside the gene matches. The CDR3 is 15 residues long. The germline CDR1 and CDR2 sequences are MNHNS and SASEGT. This CDR3 reads CASSGSGRNYNEQFF. CDR3 DNA sequence: TGTGCCAGCAGTGGATCCGGGAGGAATTACAATGAGCAGTTCTTC.

The chain employs TRBV2 and TRBJ2-6, with TRBD1 matching 7 bases. Unmatched junction bases numbered 5, after V lost 7 bases and J lost 2 bases. CDR1 is SNHLY and CDR2 is FYNNEI in the germline V gene. CDR3 length: 15 residues. The DNA of the CDR3 is TGTGCCAGCACCGAAGACAGGGCTGGGGCCAACGTCCTGACTTTC. Translation gives CASTEDRAGANVLTF. Combining the CDR3 with reference TRBV2 and TRBJ2-6 gives the whole variable domain EPEVTQTPSHQVTQMGQEVILRCVPISNHLYFYWYRQILGQKVEFLVSFYNNEISEKSEIFDDQFSVERPDGSNFTLKIRSTKLEDSAMYFCASTEDRAGANVLTFGAGSRLTVL.

The chain recombines TRBV27 with TRBJ2-3; 7 bases align to TRBD2. With V trimmed by 3 bases and J by 0 bases, 6 bases remained unmatched. CDR1 is MNHEY and CDR2 is SMNVEV in the germline V gene (reference sequence). The CDR3 consists of 16 residues. DNA for the CDR3: TGTGCCAGCAGTTTCGCAGCGGGATATAGCACAGATACGCAGTATTTT. Encoded protein: CASSFAAGYSTDTQYF.

This chain links TRBV27 with TRBJ2-4; D is uncertain. The CDR3 loop spans 17 amino acids. Between the trimmed V and J ends, which lost 4 bases and 6 bases, there was a span of 22 bases. In germline, CDR1 is MNHEY, CDR2 SMNVEV (reference sequence). In DNA form, the CDR3 reads TGTGCCAGCAGTTCCGCGACAAATACCGGCATTGGAAACATTCAGTACTTC. Protein product: CASSSATNTGIGNIQYF.

The chain carries TRBV5-6 and TRBJ2-3, with TRBD1 identical over 9 bases. The ends lost 2 bases at V and 4 bases at J; junction bases unmatched: 11. The CDR3 loop spans 17 amino acids. Germline V lookup: CDR1 SGHDT, CDR2 YYEEEE. CDR3 loop: CASSFTTGGNTADTQYF. As DNA, the CDR3 is TGTGCCAGCAGCTTTACGACAGGGGGAAACACGGCAGATACGCAGTATTTT.

CDR3 residues: CASSSRPLTGILKSYEQYF. DNA of the CDR3: TGTGCCAGCTCCTCCCGACCTTTGACAGGAATACTGAAATCCTACGAGCAGTACTTC. This chain joins TRBV18 and TRBJ2-7; D may be TRBD1 (6 bases). V was cut by 6 bases and J by 1 base, with 28 bases left in between. CDR3 size: 19 residues. Germline V gene lookup returns CDR1 KGHSH and CDR2 LQKENI.